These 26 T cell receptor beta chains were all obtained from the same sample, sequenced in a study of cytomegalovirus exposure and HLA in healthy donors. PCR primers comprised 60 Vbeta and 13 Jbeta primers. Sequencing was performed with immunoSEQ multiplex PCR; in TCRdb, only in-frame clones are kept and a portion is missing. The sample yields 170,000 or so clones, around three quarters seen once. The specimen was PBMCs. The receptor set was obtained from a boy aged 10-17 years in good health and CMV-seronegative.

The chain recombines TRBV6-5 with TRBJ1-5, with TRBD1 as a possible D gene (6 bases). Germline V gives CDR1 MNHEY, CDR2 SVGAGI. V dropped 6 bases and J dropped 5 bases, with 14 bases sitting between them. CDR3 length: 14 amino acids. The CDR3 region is CASRDRYGYQPQHF. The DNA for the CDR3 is TGTGCCAGCAGGGACAGATATGGTTATCAGCCCCAGCATTTT.

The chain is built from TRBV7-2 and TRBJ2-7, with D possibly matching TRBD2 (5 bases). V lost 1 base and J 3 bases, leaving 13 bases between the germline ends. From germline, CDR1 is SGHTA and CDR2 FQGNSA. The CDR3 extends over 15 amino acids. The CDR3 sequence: CASSLGWESVYEQYF. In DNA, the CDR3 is TGTGCCAGCAGCTTAGGTTGGGAGTCGGTCTACGAGCAGTACTTC.

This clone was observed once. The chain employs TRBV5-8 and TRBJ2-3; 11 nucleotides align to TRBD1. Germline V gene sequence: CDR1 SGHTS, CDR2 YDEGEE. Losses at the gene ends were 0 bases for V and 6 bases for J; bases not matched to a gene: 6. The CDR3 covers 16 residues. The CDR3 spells CASSLVRTGGVDTQYF. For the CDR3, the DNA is TGTGCCAGCAGCTTGGTCCGGACAGGGGGCGTTGATACGCAGTATTTT.

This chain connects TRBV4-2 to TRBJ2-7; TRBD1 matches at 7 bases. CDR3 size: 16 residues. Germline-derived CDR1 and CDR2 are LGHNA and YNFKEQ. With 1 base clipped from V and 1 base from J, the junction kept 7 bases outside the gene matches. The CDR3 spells CASSQAGTAPSYEQYF. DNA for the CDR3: TGTGCCAGCAGCCAAGCAGGGACAGCACCTTCCTACGAGCAGTACTTC.

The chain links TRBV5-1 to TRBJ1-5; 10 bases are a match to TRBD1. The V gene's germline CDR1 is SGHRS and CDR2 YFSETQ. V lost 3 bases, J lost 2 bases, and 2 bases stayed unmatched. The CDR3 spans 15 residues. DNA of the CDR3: TGCGCCAGCAGCTGGGGGACAGGGGGCAATCAGCCCCAGCATTTT. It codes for CASSWGTGGNQPQHF.

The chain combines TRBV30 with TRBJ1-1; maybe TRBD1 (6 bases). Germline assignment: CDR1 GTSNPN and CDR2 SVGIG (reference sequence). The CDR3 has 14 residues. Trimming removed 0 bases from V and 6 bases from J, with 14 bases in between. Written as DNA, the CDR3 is TGTGCCTGGAGTGTCCCCCACAGGGTTGCTGAAGCTTTCTTT. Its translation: CAWSVPHRVAEAFF.

The CDR3 region is CASVNGQKGEKLFF. Written as DNA, the CDR3 is TGTGCCAGCGTAAATGGACAAAAGGGGGAAAAACTGTTTTTT. The rearrangement joins TRBV19 to TRBJ1-4, with D possibly matching TRBD1 (5 bases). The germline CDR1 and CDR2 sequences are LNHDA and SQIVND (reference sequence). The CDR3 runs 14 residues. V was clipped by 9 bases and J by 8 bases, with 19 bases between them.

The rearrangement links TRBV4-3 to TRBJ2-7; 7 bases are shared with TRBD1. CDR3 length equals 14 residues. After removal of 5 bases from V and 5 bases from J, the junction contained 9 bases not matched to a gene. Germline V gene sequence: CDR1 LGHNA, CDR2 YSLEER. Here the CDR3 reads CASSSGTVSHEQYF. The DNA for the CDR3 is TGCGCCAGCAGCTCCGGGACAGTGTCCCACGAGCAGTACTTC.

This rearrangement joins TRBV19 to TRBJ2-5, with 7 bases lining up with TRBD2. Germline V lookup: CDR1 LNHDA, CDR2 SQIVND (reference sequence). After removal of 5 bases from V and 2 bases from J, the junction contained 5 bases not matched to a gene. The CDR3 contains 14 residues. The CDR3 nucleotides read TGTGCCAGTAGTGGGCTAGCGGATCAAGAGACCCAGTACTTC. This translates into CASSGLADQETQYF.

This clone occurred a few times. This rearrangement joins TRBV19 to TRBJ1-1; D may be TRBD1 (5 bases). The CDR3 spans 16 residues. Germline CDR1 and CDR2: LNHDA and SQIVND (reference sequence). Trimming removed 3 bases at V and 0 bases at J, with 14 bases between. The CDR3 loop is CASSMGRTSLNTEAFF. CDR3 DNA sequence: TGTGCCAGTAGTATGGGGAGGACATCTTTGAACACTGAAGCTTTCTTT. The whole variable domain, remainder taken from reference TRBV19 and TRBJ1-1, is DGGITQSPKYLFRKEGQNVTLSCEQNLNHDAMYWYRQDPGQGLRLIYYSQIVNDFQKGDIAEGYSVSREKKESFPLTVTSAQKNPTAFYLCASSMGRTSLNTEAFFGQGTRLTVV.

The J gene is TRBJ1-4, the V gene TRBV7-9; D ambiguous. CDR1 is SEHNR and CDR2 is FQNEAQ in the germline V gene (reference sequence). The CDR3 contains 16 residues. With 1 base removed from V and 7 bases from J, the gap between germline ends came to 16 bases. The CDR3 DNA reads TGTGCCAGCAGCTTAGTTGGAAAAAGGGCGGGTGAAAAACTGTTTTTT. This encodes CASSLVGKRAGEKLFF.

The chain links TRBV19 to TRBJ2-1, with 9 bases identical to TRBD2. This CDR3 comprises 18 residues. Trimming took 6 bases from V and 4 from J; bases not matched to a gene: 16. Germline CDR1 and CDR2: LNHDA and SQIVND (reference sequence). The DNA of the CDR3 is TGTGCCAGTAGCCAATATACAGGCCTAGCGGGGACGTACAATGAGCAGTTCTTC. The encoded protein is CASSQYTGLAGTYNEQFF. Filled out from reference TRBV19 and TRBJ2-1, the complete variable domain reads DGGITQSPKYLFRKEGQNVTLSCEQNLNHDAMYWYRQDPGQGLRLIYYSQIVNDFQKGDIAEGYSVSREKKESFPLTVTSAQKNPTAFYLCASSQYTGLAGTYNEQFFGPGTRLTVL.

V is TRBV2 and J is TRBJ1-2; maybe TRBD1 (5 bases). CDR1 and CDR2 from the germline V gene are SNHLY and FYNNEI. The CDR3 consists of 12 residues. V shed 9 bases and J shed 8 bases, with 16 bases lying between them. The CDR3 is CASKIGGNGYTF. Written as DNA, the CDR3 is TGTGCCAGTAAAATTGGGGGGAACGGCTACACCTTC.

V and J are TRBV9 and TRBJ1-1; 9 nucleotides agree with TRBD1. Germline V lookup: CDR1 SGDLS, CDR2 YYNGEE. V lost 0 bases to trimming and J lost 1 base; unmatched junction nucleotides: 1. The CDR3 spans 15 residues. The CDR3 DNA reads TGTGCCAGCAGCGTAGAGGGACAGGGGAACACTGAAGCTTTCTTT. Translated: CASSVEGQGNTEAFF.

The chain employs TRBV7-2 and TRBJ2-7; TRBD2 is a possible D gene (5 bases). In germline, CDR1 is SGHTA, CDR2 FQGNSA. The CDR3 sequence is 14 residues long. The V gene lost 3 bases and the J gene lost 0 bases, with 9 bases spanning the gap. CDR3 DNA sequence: TGTGCCAGCAGCTTGAGGGAGAGCTCCTACGAGCAGTACTTC. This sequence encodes CASSLRESSYEQYF.

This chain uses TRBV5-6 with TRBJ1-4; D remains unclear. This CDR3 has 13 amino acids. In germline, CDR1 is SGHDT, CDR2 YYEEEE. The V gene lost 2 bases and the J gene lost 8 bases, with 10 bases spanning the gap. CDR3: CASSFTGREKLFF. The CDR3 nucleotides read TGTGCCAGCAGCTTCACCGGTCGAGAAAAACTGTTTTTT.

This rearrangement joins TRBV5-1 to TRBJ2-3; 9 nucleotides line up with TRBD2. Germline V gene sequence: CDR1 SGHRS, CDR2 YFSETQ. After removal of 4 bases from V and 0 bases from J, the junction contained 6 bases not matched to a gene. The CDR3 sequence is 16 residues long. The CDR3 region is CASSRNSGGSTDTQYF. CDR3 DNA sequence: TGCGCCAGCAGCCGTAATAGCGGGGGTAGCACAGATACGCAGTATTTT.

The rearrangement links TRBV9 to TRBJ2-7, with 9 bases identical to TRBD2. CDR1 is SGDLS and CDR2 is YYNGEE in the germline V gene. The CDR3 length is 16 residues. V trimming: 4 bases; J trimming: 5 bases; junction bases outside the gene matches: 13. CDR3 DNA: TGTGCCAGCAGCCAAGCGGCCCTAGCGGGATGGGACGAGCAGTACTTC. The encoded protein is CASSQAALAGWDEQYF.

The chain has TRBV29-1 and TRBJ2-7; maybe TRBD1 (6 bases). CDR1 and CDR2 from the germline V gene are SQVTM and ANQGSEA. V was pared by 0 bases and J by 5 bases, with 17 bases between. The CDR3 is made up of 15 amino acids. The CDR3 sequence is CSVEETEQGSDEQYF. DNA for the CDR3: TGCAGCGTTGAAGAGACGGAACAGGGATCTGACGAGCAGTACTTC.

CDR3 residues: CASSHPTGRSPTEAFF. The CDR3 DNA sequence: TGTGCCAGCAGTCACCCGACAGGGCGAAGTCCCACTGAAGCTTTCTTT. This rearrangement joins TRBV28 to TRBJ1-1; 7 nucleotides align to TRBD1. Looked up from germline, CDR1 is MDHEN and CDR2 is SYDVKM. With V trimmed by 5 bases and J by 4 bases, 13 bases remained unmatched. There are 16 residues in the CDR3.

CDR3 sequence reads: CASSLRDRSYEQYF. In DNA form, the CDR3 reads TGTGCCAGCAGCCTCCGGGACAGGTCCTACGAGCAGTACTTC. V is TRBV4-2 and J is TRBJ2-7; TRBD1 aligns across 8 bases. The CDR3 contains 14 residues. Per germline, CDR1 LGHNA and CDR2 YNFKEQ. V shed 4 bases, J shed 1 base, and the junction held 3 bases outside the gene matches.

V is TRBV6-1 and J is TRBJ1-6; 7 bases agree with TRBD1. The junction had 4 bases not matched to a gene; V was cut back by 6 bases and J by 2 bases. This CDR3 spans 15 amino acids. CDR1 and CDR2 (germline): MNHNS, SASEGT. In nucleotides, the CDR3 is TGTGCCAGCAGATTCGGGACAGCCTATAATTCACCCCTCCACTTT. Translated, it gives CASRFGTAYNSPLHF.

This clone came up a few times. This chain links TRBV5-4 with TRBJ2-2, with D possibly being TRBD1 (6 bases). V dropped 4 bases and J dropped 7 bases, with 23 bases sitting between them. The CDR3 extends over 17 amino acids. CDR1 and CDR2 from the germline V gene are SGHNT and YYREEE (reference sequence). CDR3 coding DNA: TGTGCCAGCAGCCTGGGGGCATCCAGCTCCCGGCACGGGGAGCTGTTTTTT. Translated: CASSLGASSSRHGELFF. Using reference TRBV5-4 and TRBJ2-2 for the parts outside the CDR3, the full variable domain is ETGVTQSPTHLIKTRGQQVTLRCSSQSGHNTVSWYQQALGQGPQFIFQYYREEENGRGNFPPRFSGLQFPNYSSELNVNALELDDSALYLCASSLGASSSRHGELFFGEGSRLTVL.

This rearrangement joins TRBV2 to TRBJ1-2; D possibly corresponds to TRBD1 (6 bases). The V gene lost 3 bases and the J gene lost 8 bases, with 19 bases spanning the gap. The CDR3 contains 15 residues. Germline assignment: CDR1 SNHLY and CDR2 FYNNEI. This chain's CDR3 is CASSDRGSTYEGYTF. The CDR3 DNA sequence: TGTGCCAGCAGTGACAGGGGCAGTACCTATGAAGGCTACACCTTC. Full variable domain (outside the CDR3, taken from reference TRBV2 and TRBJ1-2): EPEVTQTPSHQVTQMGQEVILRCVPISNHLYFYWYRQILGQKVEFLVSFYNNEISEKSEIFDDQFSVERPDGSNFTLKIRSTKLEDSAMYFCASSDRGSTYEGYTFGSGTRLTVV.

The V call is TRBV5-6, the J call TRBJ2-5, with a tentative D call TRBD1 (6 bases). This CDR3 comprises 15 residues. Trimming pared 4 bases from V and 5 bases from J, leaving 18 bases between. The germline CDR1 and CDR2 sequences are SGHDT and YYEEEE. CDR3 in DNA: TGTGCCAGCAGCCGCGGACAGTCCAGGGCGGAGACCCAGTACTTC. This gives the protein CASSRGQSRAETQYF.

CDR3 loop: CASSHRVNYGYTF. The CDR3 DNA follows: TGTGCCAGCAGCCACAGGGTTAACTATGGCTACACCTTC. The V and J genes are TRBV11-3 and TRBJ1-2; a weak D match, TRBD1 (6 bases). CDR1 and CDR2 (germline): SGHNT, YENEEA. CDR3 size: 13 residues. Trimming pared 5 bases from V and 1 base from J, leaving 8 bases between.